This passage covers 25 T cell receptor beta chains from one sample sequenced in a study of blood T cell repertoires in COVID-19. Produced via immunoSEQ multiplex PCR; TCRdb's table is partial and in-frame only. The sample has some 66,000 clones; about 93% are singletons. Sequences were obtained from peripheral blood. Every receptor here comes from a man between 65 and 85 years old with active COVID-19.

This rearrangement joins TRBV9 to TRBJ2-3; 9 nucleotides line up with TRBD2. The CDR3 spans 17 residues. Germline CDR1 SGDLS, CDR2 YYNGEE. The V and J ends lost 1 base and 4 bases, in that order; junction bases with no gene match: 10. The CDR3 DNA reads TGTGCCAGCAGCGTAACTCCAGCGGGGGGATATCCAGATACGCAGTATTTT. Translating gives CASSVTPAGGYPDTQYF.

This rearrangement joins TRBV2 to TRBJ2-3; 9 bases map to TRBD2. This CDR3 comprises 14 residues. Germline trimming cut 6 bases from V and 1 base from J; bases unmatched to any gene: 2. Germline V gene lookup returns CDR1 SNHLY and CDR2 FYNNEI. Written as DNA, the CDR3 is TGTGCCAGCAGACTAGCGGGTGGCACAGATACGCAGTATTTT. As protein: CASRLAGGTDTQYF.

The chain couples TRBV2 to TRBJ1-3; 10 bases agree with TRBD1. The germline V gene encodes CDR1 SNHLY and CDR2 FYNNEI. This CDR3 contains 16 residues. After removal of 4 bases from V and 2 bases from J, the junction contained 5 bases not matched to a gene. DNA of the CDR3: TGTGCCAGCAGTGCGCGGACAGGGGGGACTGGAAACACCATATATTTT. Its protein product is CASSARTGGTGNTIYF.

This sequence joins TRBV6-5 and TRBJ2-7, with TRBD2 matching 8 bases. V lost 6 bases and J lost 4; bases outside the gene matches: 8. Germline V gene data show CDR1 as MNHEY and CDR2 as SVGAGI. The CDR3 is 14 amino acids. CDR3 bases: TGTGCCAGCAGCCGGGGGGGACAACTATACGAGCAGTACGTC. This encodes CASSRGGQLYEQYV.

This rearrangement joins TRBV19 to TRBJ2-1; 13 bases are a match to TRBD2. CDR3 length: 18 amino acids. The V gene's germline CDR1 is LNHDA and CDR2 SQIVND (reference sequence). The junction had 13 bases not matched to a gene; V was cut back by 7 bases and J by 4 bases. CDR3 coding DNA: TGTGCCAGTAAGGAAGGACTAGCGGGGGAAAGAGCTTACAATGAGCAGTTCTTC. Its translation: CASKEGLAGERAYNEQFF.

In nucleotides, the CDR3 is TGTGCCAGTAGTAACCGGGGACTAGCGGGGAGTTCAGATACGCAGTATTTT. Residues: CASSNRGLAGSSDTQYF. This chain links TRBV19 with TRBJ2-3, with TRBD2 matching 13 bases. Looked up from germline, CDR1 is LNHDA and CDR2 is SQIVND (reference sequence). The CDR3 runs 17 residues. V shed 4 bases, J shed 4 bases, and the junction held 8 bases outside the gene matches.

J is TRBJ2-2 and V is TRBV23-1, with D tentatively TRBD2 (5 bases). TRBV23-1 is sorted into the ORF group, with uncertain function. Trimming removed 2 bases at V and 1 base at J, with 8 bases between. The CDR3 is made up of 15 amino acids. CDR3 coding DNA: TGCGCCAGCAGTCAACTGAGGGAGAACACCGGGGAGCTGTTTTTT. It is translated as CASSQLRENTGELFF.

J is TRBJ1-4 and V is TRBV4-1, with D perhaps TRBD1 (5 bases). CDR1 is MGHRA and CDR2 is YSYEKL in the germline V gene. Trimming shortened V by 1 base and J by 7 bases, and 13 bases separated the two germline ends. The CDR3 length is 15 residues. The CDR3 DNA is TGCGCCAGCAGCCAAGTACCGGGGGGTAGTGAAAAACTGTTTTTT. Translated, it gives CASSQVPGGSEKLFF.

The J gene is TRBJ2-6, the V gene TRBV14; D perhaps matches TRBD2 (5 bases). This CDR3 has 15 residues. With 3 bases removed from V and 8 bases from J, the gap between germline ends came to 14 bases. Germline CDR1 is SGHDN and CDR2 is FVKESK. The CDR3 DNA follows: TGTGCCAGCAGCCAGTTAGGGAGCCCAACCAACGTCCTGACTTTC. As protein: CASSQLGSPTNVLTF.

The gene calls are TRBV4-2 and TRBJ2-6; no firm D call. Germline values: CDR1 LGHNA, CDR2 YNFKEQ. The length of the CDR3 is 19 residues. V was pared by 1 base and J by 2 bases, with 18 bases between. CDR3 nucleotide sequence: TGTGCCAGCAGCCAAGTGTCGCGAACAGAACTTACTGGGGCCAACGTCCTGACTTTC. Protein: CASSQVSRTELTGANVLTF.

The V gene is TRBV18, the J gene TRBJ2-1, with TRBD2 identical over 11 bases. This CDR3 region has 16 residues. Germline V gene data show CDR1 as KGHSH and CDR2 as LQKENI. Germline trimming cut 5 bases from V and 5 bases from J; bases unmatched to any gene: 8. CDR3 sequence: CASSRIAGGINNEQFF. The CDR3 coding sequence is TGTGCCAGCTCAAGAATAGCGGGGGGGATAAACAATGAGCAGTTCTTC.

In its sample, this clone was seen once. The chain employs TRBV7-7 and TRBJ2-5; no definite D call. The CDR3 sequence is 14 residues long. V was shortened by 2 bases and J by 2 bases, with 9 bases between the two germline ends. CDR1 SSHAT and CDR2 FNYEAQ come from the germline V gene (reference sequence). In DNA, the CDR3 is TGTGCCAGCAGCTTAAGTCCCGGGCAAGAGACCCAGTACTTC. It is translated as CASSLSPGQETQYF.

The chain combines TRBV19 with TRBJ1-2; possibly TRBD1 for D (6 bases). Trimming took 7 bases from V and 7 from J, leaving 16 bases between them. Germline V gene lookup returns CDR1 LNHDA and CDR2 SQIVND (reference sequence). This CDR3 comprises 13 residues. The CDR3 coding sequence is TGTGCCAGTACCCTACAGGGTCTACGTGGCTACACCTTC. As protein: CASTLQGLRGYTF.

CDR3 protein: CATSRGPTSGSDTQYF. The CDR3 DNA reads as TGTGCCACCAGCAGAGGTCCGACTAGCGGGTCCGATACGCAGTATTTT. The chain links TRBV15 to TRBJ2-3; 10 bases fit TRBD2. V lost 1 base to trimming and J lost 6 bases; unmatched junction nucleotides: 7. CDR3 size: 16 residues. The germline CDR1 and CDR2 sequences are LNHNV and YYDKDF (reference sequence).

The chain couples TRBV4-1 to TRBJ1-5; D unresolved. The V end was cut by 0 bases, the J end by 2 bases, with 11 bases between. The CDR3 is 16 residues long. Per germline, CDR1 MGHRA and CDR2 YSYEKL. The CDR3 sequence: CASSQEGGSGNQPQHF. The CDR3 coding sequence is TGCGCCAGCAGCCAAGAAGGAGGGTCCGGCAATCAGCCCCAGCATTTT.

The V call is TRBV24-1, the J call TRBJ2-1; 8 positions agree with TRBD2. V trimming: 3 bases; J trimming: 1 base; junction bases outside the gene matches: 4. This CDR3 contains 16 residues. Germline V lookup: CDR1 KGHDR, CDR2 SFDVKD. The CDR3 region has the DNA TGTGCCACCAGTGATGGGCGGGGGGCATCCTACAATGAGCAGTTCTTC. Translating it yields CATSDGRGASYNEQFF.

The chain is built from TRBV4-3 and TRBJ2-1; 12 positions agree with TRBD2. The V gene's germline CDR1 is LGHNA and CDR2 YSLEER. The junction had 7 bases not matched to a gene; V was cut back by 5 bases and J by 5 bases. This CDR3 comprises 16 residues. For the CDR3, the DNA is TGCGCCAGCAGCTCCCAACTAGCGGGGGGAAACAATGAGCAGTTCTTC. This gives the protein CASSSQLAGGNNEQFF.

The chain joins TRBV7-3 to TRBJ2-5, with 9 bases identical to TRBD2. The CDR3 extends over 15 amino acids. CDR1 SGHTA and CDR2 FQGTGA come from the germline V gene. Trimming removed 2 bases from V and 1 base from J; junction bases left unmatched: 2. The CDR3 is CASSLGGLAQETQYF. The CDR3 DNA follows: TGTGCCAGCAGCTTAGGGGGACTAGCCCAAGAGACCCAGTACTTC.

This chain connects TRBV19 to TRBJ1-3, with D maybe TRBD1 (5 bases). V gave up 5 bases and J gave up 0 bases, with 11 bases separating them. CDR1 and CDR2 (germline): LNHDA, SQIVND (reference sequence). The CDR3 is made up of 15 amino acids. Here the CDR3 reads CASSSQAYSGNTIYF. The CDR3 DNA sequence: TGTGCCAGTAGTTCACAGGCTTACTCTGGAAACACCATATATTTT.

The genes are TRBV4-2 and TRBJ2-2, with a weak D call TRBD1 (5 bases). In germline, CDR1 is LGHNA, CDR2 YNFKEQ. The CDR3 is made up of 14 amino acids. V lost 5 bases and J lost 2, with 9 bases in between. The CDR3 coding sequence is TGTGCCAGCAGCTGGGGCATAAACACCGGGGAGCTGTTTTTT. Residues: CASSWGINTGELFF.

This clone was detected once. The chain recombines TRBV19 with TRBJ1-3; maybe TRBD1 (5 bases). The CDR3 is 13 residues long. The ends were cut back, 4 bases at V and 4 bases at J, with 8 bases in the middle. CDR1 is LNHDA, CDR2 SQIVND, per germline (reference sequence). The CDR3 loop is CASSTTDGNTIYF. The CDR3 coding sequence is TGTGCCAGTAGTACGACAGACGGAAACACCATATATTTT.

This sequence joins TRBV7-3 and TRBJ2-3; the D gene is possibly TRBD2 (6 bases). This CDR3 region has 15 residues. Trimming removed 6 bases at V and 0 bases at J, with 13 bases between. In germline, CDR1 is SGHTA, CDR2 FQGTGA. The CDR3 coding sequence is TGTGCCAGCAGACCTACCGGGACTAGCACAGATACGCAGTATTTT. Protein: CASRPTGTSTDTQYF.

A single count supports this clone. The genes are TRBV2 and TRBJ2-1; D is possibly TRBD1 (6 bases). From germline, CDR1 is SNHLY and CDR2 FYNNEI. The CDR3 has 14 residues. The V and J ends lost 3 bases and 10 bases respectively, with 16 bases between them. The CDR3, as DNA: TGTGCCAGCAGTGAGCTCAGGACAGTCGAGGAGCAGTTCTTC. Amino acid sequence: CASSELRTVEEQFF.

The chain combines TRBV7-6 with TRBJ2-2; the match to TRBD2 covers 8 bases. The CDR3 sequence is 16 residues long. In germline, CDR1 is SGHVS, CDR2 FNYEAQ. V shed 5 bases, J shed 4 bases, and the junction held 9 bases outside the gene matches. The CDR3 reads CASSLGRAGVTGELFF. The CDR3 DNA reads TGTGCCAGCAGCCTGGGGCGAGCGGGGGTCACCGGGGAGCTGTTTTTT.

V usage is TRBV13 and J usage is TRBJ2-3, with D possibly TRBD1 on 6 matching bases. V lost 6 bases, J lost 5 bases, and 12 bases lay in between. This CDR3 has 13 residues. CDR1 and CDR2 from the germline V gene are PRHDT and FYEKMQ (reference sequence). Here the CDR3 reads CASSGRGKDTQYF. The CDR3 DNA sequence: TGTGCCAGCAGTGGCAGGGGCAAAGATACGCAGTATTTT.